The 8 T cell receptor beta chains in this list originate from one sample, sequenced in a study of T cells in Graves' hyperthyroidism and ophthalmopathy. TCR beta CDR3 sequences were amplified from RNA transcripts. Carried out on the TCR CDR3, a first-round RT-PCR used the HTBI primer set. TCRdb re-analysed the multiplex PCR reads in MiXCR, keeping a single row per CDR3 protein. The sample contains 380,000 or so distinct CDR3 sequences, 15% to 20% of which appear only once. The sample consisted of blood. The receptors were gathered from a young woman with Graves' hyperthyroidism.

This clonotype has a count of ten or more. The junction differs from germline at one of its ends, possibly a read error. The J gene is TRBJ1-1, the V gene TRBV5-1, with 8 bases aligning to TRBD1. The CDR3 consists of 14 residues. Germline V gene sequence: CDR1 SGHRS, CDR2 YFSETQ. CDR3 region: CASSLGTGNTEAFF. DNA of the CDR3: TGTGCCAGCAGCTTAGGGACAGGGAACACTGAAGCTTTCTTT.

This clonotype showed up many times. Here the CDR3 DNA reads TGTGCCAGCAAAAGAACTAGCCCCGACTCGAACACCGGGGAGCTGTTTTTT. Protein: CASKRTSPDSNTGELFF. This chain connects TRBV6-1 to TRBJ2-2, with D possibly being TRBD2 (6 bases). This CDR3 has 17 amino acids. Trimming took off 7 bases at V and 0 bases at J, with 18 bases between the two ends. Germline values: CDR1 MNHNS, CDR2 SASEGT.

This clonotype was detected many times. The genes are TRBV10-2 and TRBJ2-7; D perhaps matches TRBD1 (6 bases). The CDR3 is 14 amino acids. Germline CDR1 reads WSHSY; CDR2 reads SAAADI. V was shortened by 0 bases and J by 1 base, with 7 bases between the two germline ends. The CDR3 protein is CASSESGASYEQYF. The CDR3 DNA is TGCGCCAGCAGTGAGTCGGGGGCTTCCTACGAGCAGTACTTC.

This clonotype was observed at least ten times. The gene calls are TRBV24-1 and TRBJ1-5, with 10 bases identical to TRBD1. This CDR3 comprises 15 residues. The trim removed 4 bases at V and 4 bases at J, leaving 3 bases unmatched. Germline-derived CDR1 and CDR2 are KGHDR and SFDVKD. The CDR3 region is CATSETGQGNQPQHF. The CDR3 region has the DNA TGTGCCACCAGTGAGACGGGACAGGGGAATCAGCCCCAGCATTTT.

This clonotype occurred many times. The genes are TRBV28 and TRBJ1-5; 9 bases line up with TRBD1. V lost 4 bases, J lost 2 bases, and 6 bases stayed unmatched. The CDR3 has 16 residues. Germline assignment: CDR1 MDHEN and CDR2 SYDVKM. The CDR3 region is CASSSYRGLGNQPQHF. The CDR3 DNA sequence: TGTGCCAGCAGTTCATACAGGGGGCTGGGCAATCAGCCCCAGCATTTT.

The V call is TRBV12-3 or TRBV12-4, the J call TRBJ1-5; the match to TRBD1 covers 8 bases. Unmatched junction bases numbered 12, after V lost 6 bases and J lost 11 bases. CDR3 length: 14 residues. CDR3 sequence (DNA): TGTGCCAGCAGGATCAGGGGGCTAAATCTGTCCCAGCATTTT. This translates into CASRIRGLNLSQHF.

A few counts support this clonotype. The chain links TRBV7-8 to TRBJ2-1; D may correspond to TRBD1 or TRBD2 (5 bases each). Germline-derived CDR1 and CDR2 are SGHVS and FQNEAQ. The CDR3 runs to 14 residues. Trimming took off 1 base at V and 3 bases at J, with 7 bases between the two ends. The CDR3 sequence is CASSLGGFYNEQFF. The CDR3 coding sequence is TGTGCCAGCAGCTTAGGGGGGTTCTACAATGAGCAGTTCTTC.

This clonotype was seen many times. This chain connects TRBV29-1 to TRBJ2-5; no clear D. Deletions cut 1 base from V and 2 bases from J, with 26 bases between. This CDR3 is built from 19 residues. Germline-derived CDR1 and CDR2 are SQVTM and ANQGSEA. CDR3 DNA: TGCAGCGTTGAAGGGCTCGACCGGCCAATATACAGAGAGCAAGAGACCCAGTACTTC. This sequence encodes CSVEGLDRPIYREQETQYF.